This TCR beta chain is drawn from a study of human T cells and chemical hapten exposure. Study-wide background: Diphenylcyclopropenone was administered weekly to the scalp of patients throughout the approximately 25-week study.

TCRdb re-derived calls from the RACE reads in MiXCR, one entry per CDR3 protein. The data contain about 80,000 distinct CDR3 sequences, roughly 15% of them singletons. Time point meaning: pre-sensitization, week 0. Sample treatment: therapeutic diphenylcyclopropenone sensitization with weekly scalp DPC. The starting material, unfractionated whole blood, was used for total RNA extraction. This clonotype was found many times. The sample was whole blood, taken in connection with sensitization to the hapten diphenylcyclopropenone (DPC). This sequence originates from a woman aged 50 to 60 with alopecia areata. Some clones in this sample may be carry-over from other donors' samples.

The chain's CDR3 is CASSYVGRRGNTEAFF. The CDR3 coding sequence is TGTGCCAGCAGTTACGTAGGCCGCCGAGGGAACACTGAAGCTTTCTTT. The chain carries TRBV6-5 and TRBJ1-1; D unresolved. The V gene's germline CDR1 is MNHEY and CDR2 SVGAGI. The V gene lost 2 bases and the J gene lost 1 base, with 14 bases spanning the gap. The CDR3 length is 16 residues.